The 19 T cell receptor beta chains below were found in one sample sequenced in a study of cytomegalovirus exposure and HLA in healthy donors. The PCR had 60 Vbeta and 13 Jbeta primers. Using immunoSEQ multiplex PCR, the repertoire was profiled, and TCRdb retains in-frame clones only, with some absent. This table has about 160,000 clones, about four fifths appearing once. Sequencing was done on a sample of PBMCs. The origin of the receptors is a male donor in good health and CMV-seropositive.

This chain joins TRBV28 and TRBJ1-3, with 7 bases matching TRBD1. This CDR3 is built from 16 residues. The J segment lost 0 bases and the V segment lost 6 bases, leaving 8 bases of the junction unmatched. The germline V gene encodes CDR1 MDHEN and CDR2 SYDVKM. The CDR3 reads CASRSPGQLSGNTIYF. As DNA, the CDR3 is TGTGCCAGCAGATCCCCGGGACAGCTCTCTGGAAACACCATATATTTT. Complete variable domain (other parts from reference TRBV28 and TRBJ1-3): DVKVTQSSRYLVKRTGEKVFLECVQDMDHENMFWYRQDPGLGLRLIYFSYDVKMKEKGDIPEGYSVSREKKERFSLILESASTNQTSMYLCASRSPGQLSGNTIYFGEGSWLTVV.

This clone was seen once. One end of the junction varies from germline; a read error may be responsible. The rearrangement uses TRBV5-8 and TRBJ2-4; a weak D match, TRBD2 (5 bases). Germline CDR1 and CDR2: SGHTS and YDEGEE. This CDR3 comprises 9 residues. The CDR3 DNA is TGTGCCAGCACGGACTTTTTTCCCTTC. Its protein is CASTDFFPF. Drawing the rest from reference TRBV5-8 and TRBJ2-4, the complete variable domain is EAGVTQSPTHLIKTRGQQATLRCSPISGHTSVYWYQQALGLGLQFLLWYDEGEERNRGNFPPRFSGRQFPNYSSELNVNALELEDSALYLCASTDFFPFGAGTRLSVL.

The V call is TRBV5-6, the J call TRBJ2-1, with D perhaps TRBD2 (6 bases). Germline CDR1 and CDR2: SGHDT and YYEEEE. CDR3 size: 12 residues. Trimming cost V 6 bases and J 6 bases, with 10 bases left between them. The CDR3 nucleotides read TGTGCCAGCACCAGGGAGGTCAATGAGCAGTTCTTC. Its translation: CASTREVNEQFF.

The CDR3 DNA is TGTGCCAGCAGCTTAGCGCCCTGGCACGAGCAGTACTTC. It translates to CASSLAPWHEQYF. J is TRBJ2-7 and V is TRBV7-2; no firm D call. V lost 0 bases, J lost 5 bases, and 8 bases lay in between. Per germline, CDR1 SGHTA and CDR2 FQGNSA. This CDR3 spans 13 amino acids.

CDR3 nucleotides: TGTGCCACTCAGGGACAGGGAAGCTCCTACGAGCAGTACTTC. Encoded protein: CATQGQGSSYEQYF. This chain links TRBV19 with TRBJ2-7; 9 bases align to TRBD1. The length of the CDR3 is 14 residues. Germline lookup yields CDR1 LNHDA and CDR2 SQIVND (reference sequence). V dropped 10 bases and J dropped 0; count of bases not matched to a gene: 7.

With regard to this clone: Germline is not matched at one junction end, which may reflect a read error. The rearrangement joins TRBV5-1 to TRBJ2-6; a weak D match, TRBD1 (5 bases). This CDR3 is 17 amino acids long. Germline CDR1 is SGHRS and CDR2 is YFSETQ. In DNA, the CDR3 is TGCGCCAGCAGCTTCAGCCAGCTCCTATCTGGGGCCAACGGCCTGACTTTC. This translates into CASSFSQLLSGANGLTF.

This clone came up once. One end of the junction is discordant with germline, which a read error may explain. This chain joins TRBV10-1 and TRBJ2-1; a possible D gene is TRBD2 (7 bases). CDR1 and CDR2 (germline): WNHNN, SYGVQD (reference sequence). There are 12 residues in the CDR3. DNA for the CDR3: TGCGCCAGCAGTGAGTCGGCGGGGGCGCAGGTCTTC. Its protein is CASSESAGAQVF.

This clone occurred once. The chain carries TRBV5-1 and TRBJ2-7; D is perhaps TRBD2 (5 bases). V was cut by 0 bases and J by 3 bases, with 16 bases left in between. CDR1 and CDR2 from the germline V gene are SGHRS and YFSETQ. This CDR3 has 16 amino acids. CDR3 sequence: CASSLGRGSAGYEQYF. The CDR3 DNA sequence: TGCGCCAGCAGCTTGGGACGGGGTAGCGCGGGCTACGAGCAGTACTTC.

The V call is TRBV9, the J call TRBJ2-1; maybe TRBD2 (5 bases). The CDR3 loop spans 18 amino acids. V gave up 3 bases and J gave up 0 bases, with 19 bases separating them. CDR1 and CDR2 (germline): SGDLS, YYNGEE. DNA of the CDR3: TGTGCCAGCAGCGCCTTGCTGGGAGCCTCAAGCTCCTACAATGAGCAGTTCTTC. This codes for CASSALLGASSSYNEQFF. The complete variable domain, with remaining parts taken from reference TRBV9 and TRBJ2-1, reads DSGVTQTPKHLITATGQRVTLRCSPRSGDLSVYWYQQSLDQGLQFLIQYYNGEERAKGNILERFSAQQFPDLHSELNLSSLELGDSALYFCASSALLGASSSYNEQFFGPGTRLTVL.

The rearrangement links TRBV19 to TRBJ2-7; no definite D call. Germline values: CDR1 LNHDA, CDR2 SQIVND (reference sequence). V was shortened by 3 bases and J by 7 bases, with 16 bases between the two germline ends. The CDR3 sequence is 14 residues long. The CDR3 protein is CASSIPQIPSEQYF. The CDR3 nucleotides are TGTGCCAGTAGTATTCCCCAGATACCTAGTGAGCAGTACTTC.

Only a few counts were recorded for this clone. This sequence joins TRBV7-9 and TRBJ2-3; D may be TRBD2 (5 bases). Trimming pared 1 base from V and 0 bases from J, leaving 8 bases between. The CDR3 contains 15 residues. Germline V gene data show CDR1 as SEHNR and CDR2 as FQNEAQ (reference sequence). The DNA of the CDR3 is TGTGCCAGCAGCTTAGGGTTAGCGAGCACAGATACGCAGTATTTT. Translating it yields CASSLGLASTDTQYF.

This chain connects TRBV5-1 to TRBJ1-2, with no clear D. From germline, CDR1 is SGHRS and CDR2 YFSETQ. V lost 5 bases, J lost 7 bases, and 12 bases lay in between. The CDR3 has 12 residues. The CDR3 protein is CASRGRMVGYTF. The CDR3 nucleotides read TGCGCCAGCAGGGGCAGGATGGTTGGCTACACCTTC.

The rearrangement uses TRBV5-4 and TRBJ2-7, with 7 bases aligning to TRBD2. Germline CDR1 is SGHNT and CDR2 is YYREEE (reference sequence). Trimming cost V 0 bases and J 1 base; bases outside gene matches: 4. The CDR3 is made up of 15 amino acids. The CDR3 spells CASSLAGGGSYEQYF. The DNA of the CDR3 is TGTGCCAGCAGCTTGGCTGGGGGAGGGTCCTACGAGCAGTACTTC.

V and J are TRBV7-6 and TRBJ1-4, with 11 positions matching TRBD1. V shed 1 base and J 4 bases; nucleotides not matched to a gene: 14. The CDR3 extends over 20 amino acids. Germline CDR1 SGHVS, CDR2 FNYEAQ. The CDR3 spells CASSLVWGQGVVVINEKLFF. Written as DNA, the CDR3 is TGTGCCAGCAGCTTAGTCTGGGGACAGGGGGTGGTGGTAATTAATGAAAAACTGTTTTTT.

This chain uses TRBV30 with TRBJ2-7, with 11 positions matching TRBD1. The germline V gene encodes CDR1 GTSNPN and CDR2 SVGIG (reference sequence). With V trimmed by 5 bases and J by 6 bases, 6 bases remained unmatched. The CDR3 covers 13 residues. The CDR3 is CAWGQGASGEQYF. CDR3 nucleotides: TGTGCCTGGGGACAGGGGGCTTCGGGCGAGCAGTACTTC.

V gene TRBV7-9 combines with J gene TRBJ2-1; D may be TRBD2 (5 bases). Between the trimmed V and J ends, which lost 3 bases and 7 bases, there was a span of 16 bases. The germline V gene has CDR1 SEHNR and CDR2 FQNEAQ (reference sequence). The CDR3 length is 15 residues. CDR3 DNA sequence: TGTGCCAGCAGCTTCGTGGGAGAAGCTCGGAATGAGCAGTTCTTC. Translated, it gives CASSFVGEARNEQFF.

As concerns this clone: The same CDR3 arises from other DNA sequences in this sample as well. The J gene is TRBJ1-1, the V gene TRBV5-4; D is undetermined. The CDR3 runs to 13 residues. Trimming stripped 1 base from V and 1 base from J, with 5 bases between. Looked up from germline, CDR1 is SGHNT and CDR2 is YYREEE (reference sequence). The CDR3, as DNA: TGTGCCAGCAGCTTGCAGGAGAACACTGAAGCTTTCTTT. The encoded protein is CASSLQENTEAFF. The entire variable domain, with the rest obtained from reference TRBV5-4 and TRBJ1-1, is as follows: ETGVTQSPTHLIKTRGQQVTLRCSSQSGHNTVSWYQQALGQGPQFIFQYYREEENGRGNFPPRFSGLQFPNYSSELNVNALELDDSALYLCASSLQENTEAFFGQGTRLTVV.

This chain links TRBV30 with TRBJ2-5; possible D gene TRBD1, 6 bases. Trimming took off 0 bases at V and 5 bases at J, with 16 bases between the two ends. Germline V gives CDR1 GTSNPN, CDR2 SVGIG (reference sequence). The CDR3 contains 15 residues. CDR3 bases: TGTGCCTGGAGTGTGGGGCAGGGGCGATTTGAGACCCAGTACTTC. It yields the protein CAWSVGQGRFETQYF.

The chain carries TRBV27 and TRBJ2-7, with 10 nucleotides matching TRBD2. The CDR3 length is 14 residues. After removal of 8 bases from V and 4 bases from J, the junction contained 8 bases not matched to a gene. The germline V gene has CDR1 MNHEY and CDR2 SMNVEV (reference sequence). Written as DNA, the CDR3 is TGTGCCAGCGGGCGGCCTAGCGGGAGTTACGAGCAGTACTTC. This gives the protein CASGRPSGSYEQYF.